This entry features one TCR beta chain sequence. There are a few counts of this clonotype. It has no known antigen specificity. No much larger clone is present one base from it, and per-base qualities are unavailable. Systemically healthy Caucasian individuals from Russia, around 39 in total and aged about 6 to 100 years, were included as donors. Ten milliliters of peripheral blood were drawn from each donor into EDTA-treated Vacutainer tubes. Ficoll-Paque density-gradient centrifugation was used to isolate PBMCs, with at least 6.5 million per sample. Trizol reagent was used to extract total RNA from PBMCs, with at least 5 micrograms per sample. Naive CD45RAhigh/CD27high T cell percentages were measured by flow cytometry on a PBMC aliquot from every donor. The sample is drawn from a study of blood T cells in healthy people across ages (dated by TCRdb to between 2014 and 2017). About the full investigation: Template switching captured roughly one uniquely barcoded TCR beta cDNA molecule per two T cells in model experiments. Using deep sequencing normalized with unique cDNA molecular identifiers, the study measured how TCR beta repertoire diversity changes with age. Two additional independent replicas of 1 million unique cDNA reads from the same blood draw were analyzed for two donors (one aged 18 to 29 and one aged 80 or older). The donors were split into four age groups: young (average around 16 years), middle-aged (around 40), aged (about 62) and long-lived (under 85). Overall results and qualifications from the work: Observed TCR beta diversity per million T cells fell roughly linearly with age, and a significant reduction was already apparent by age about 43. The long-lived group showed more naive CD4+ T cells, fewer expanded clones and increased TCR diversity than the aged group, suggesting age selection. Total diversity estimates from one million sequenced T cells were considered lower bounds and underestimates. Bulk unsorted PBMC profiling prevented conclusive comparison of naive and antigen-experienced compartments. Donor CMV infection status was unknown, potentially confounding age-related changes in expanded clonotypes. There was a strong correlation between observed TCR beta diversity and the percentage of naive T cells measured by flow cytometry.

V was cut back by 6 bases and J by 2 bases, leaving a gap of 17 bases between them. The CDR3 sequence holds 14 residues, the cysteine and phenylalanine included. The entry retains the CDR3 DNA only, 42 bases that are in frame from base 1. Taken from the germline V gene, the CDR1 and CDR2 loops are SQVTM and ANQGSEA. The method was 5' RACE. The sequencer was an Illumina HiSeq 2500. A second PCR of about 6 to 11 cycles was run with a J-beta primer mix and a sample-barcoded 5' primer. A unique molecular identifier was introduced onto each TCR beta cDNA molecule by a template-switch 5' adaptor carrying 12 random nucleotides. Each sample yielded at least 2.5 million CDR3-containing paired-end reads. All of the RNA was converted into first-strand cDNA using the Mint cDNA synthesis kit, with a TRBC-specific oligonucleotide serving as the primer. After uracil-DNA glycosylase treatment, a first 18-cycle PCR used universal primers M1SS and BC2_uni_R on all cDNA. In the source study's methods: Each sample was normalized by randomly selecting 1 million high-quality reads, each carrying a distinct molecular identifier. Reads with shared molecular identifiers were discarded instead of being binned into consensus sequences. MiTCR, set to a Q25 quality threshold and the strictest error-elimination algorithm, was used for CDR3 identification, clonotype clustering and error correction. A nonparametric unseen species model with Euler transformation was used to estimate lower-bound total TCR beta diversity. Through fastp at Q25 and MiXCR, TCRdb rebuilt clones from the public reads, retaining in-frame beta chains. Under each unique CDR3 protein, matching rows form one entry showing the most common genes and DNA. The V and J calls follow TCRdb's processing rather than the paper's. The sample has almost 550,000 distinct CDR3 sequences on record, around 24% of them singletons. Just over 8.5% of the sample belongs to the ten largest clones.

The sample also formed part of further work on T cells of mothers and their children. As the second study states: Donors were nine systemically healthy Caucasian individuals: three mothers and their six children. cDNA synthesis used all of the extracted RNA, with 1.5 ug of RNA in each 15 ul reaction. In the second PCR, the M1S primer introduced both the sample barcodes and 2-4 random nucleotides. More than 9 million TCR beta CDR3 reads were obtained from each mother, and some 3.2 million reads were obtained from each child. TCR recombination output is similarly shaped by thymic selection in related and unrelated pairs, with a minor effect exerted by inherited differences. Normalized repertoire overlap was always found to be slightly, but never significantly, higher in related mother-child pairs than in unrelated mother-child pairs. No persistent microchimeric T cell clones were detected, at a sensitivity of approximately 100 clones per million clonotypes. In the study, deep NGS was used to compare the TCR beta repertoires of mothers and children, and features distinguishing related mother-child pairs from unrelated individuals were sought. On average, the children were approximately 11 +/- 4 years old, while the mothers were about 40 +/- 4 years old. After adapters were ligated using NEBNext reagents, the libraries underwent 100+100 nt paired-end sequencing on an Illumina HiSeq 2000. Mother and child libraries were prepared a month apart and sequenced in separate runs to prevent cross-contamination. Between about 500,000 and 2,100,000 distinct TCR beta clonotypes were identified per donor. Naive TCR beta clonotypes were estimated from low-frequency clonotypes matched to each donor's FACS-determined naive share, without sorting.

The sequence joins TRBV29-1 to TRBJ2-7, and the D gene may be TRBD2, 5 bases matching. This TCR derives from a boy aged 5 to 17 in good health. Sequencing input: blood. The CDR3 protein sequence reads: CSVDRRGNPYEQYF. Here is the DNA: TGCAGCGTCGATAGACGGGGAAATCCCTACGAGCAGTACTTC.